These T cell receptor beta chains were read from a single sample in a study of T cells after yellow fever vaccination. TCRdb called the 5' RACE reads again in MiXCR, with one record for every CDR3 protein. The repertoire holds about 400,000 distinct CDR3 sequences, with approximately 10% as singletons. The material was PBMCs, obtained on the day of the first yellow fever vaccination. The receptors were sampled from a man aged 18 to 30 who received the YFV17D yellow fever vaccine. Both conserved end residues are part of each CDR3. Each record gives: V gene, clone size, J gene, D gene, CDR3 protein, CDR3 DNA. A D gene is named only where the DNA matches it firmly. Only part of the rows carry a size: once, few, many, or a class if the clone is expanded.

V: TRBV5-1
size: .
J: TRBJ1-1
D: .
CDR3: CASSSARGPEAFF
DNA: TGCGCCAGCAGCTCCGCCAGGGGCCCTGAAGCTTTCTTT

V: TRBV29-1
size: few
J: TRBJ2-5
D: .
CDR3: CSVTRGSRETQYF
DNA: TGCAGCGTCACAAGGGGATCGCGAGAGACCCAGTACTTC

V: TRBV29-1
size: many
J: TRBJ2-5
D: .
CDR3: CSVDSRGTQETQYF
DNA: TGCAGCGTTGATAGCAGAGGAACTCAAGAGACCCAGTACTTC

V: TRBV7-6
size: .
J: TRBJ2-1
D: TRBD2
CDR3: CASSLGGLRAGGSYNEQFF
DNA: TGTGCCAGCAGCTTAGGAGGCCTTAGGGCGGGGGGGTCCTACAATGAGCAGTTCTTC

V: TRBV6-2/TRBV6-3
size: few
J: TRBJ2-3
D: .
CDR3: CASSYEALHDTQYF
DNA: TGTGCCAGCAGTTACGAGGCCCTACACGATACGCAGTATTTT

V: TRBV7-2
size: many
J: TRBJ1-1
D: .
CDR3: CASTHGAGNTEAFF
DNA: TGTGCCAGCACCCATGGGGCAGGGAACACTGAAGCTTTCTTT

V: TRBV29-1
size: .
J: TRBJ2-6
D: .
CDR3: CSVEGTGANVLTF
DNA: TGCAGCGTTGAGGGCACTGGGGCCAACGTCCTGACTTTC

V: TRBV12-3/TRBV12-4
size: .
J: TRBJ2-5
D: TRBD2
CDR3: CASRAGLATEQETQYF
DNA: TGTGCCAGCAGGGCTGGACTAGCCACCGAACAAGAGACCCAGTACTTC

V: TRBV20-1
size: few
J: TRBJ2-5
D: TRBD2
CDR3: CSASDGGAQETQYF
DNA: TGCAGTGCTTCTGACGGGGGGGCACAAGAGACCCAGTACTTC

V: TRBV6-5
size: few
J: TRBJ1-5
D: TRBD1
CDR3: CASSLQGEYQPQHF
DNA: TGTGCCAGCAGTTTACAGGGGGAATACCAGCCCCAGCATTTT

V: TRBV20-1
size: few
J: TRBJ1-1
D: TRBD1
CDR3: CSARGTGGLWAFF
DNA: TGCAGTGCTAGAGGGACAGGGGGCCTATGGGCTTTCTTT

V: TRBV5-1
size: many
J: TRBJ1-1
D: .
CDR3: CASSLEQGWTDAFF
DNA: TGCGCCAGCAGCCTGGAACAGGGTTGGACTGATGCTTTCTTT

V: TRBV12-3/TRBV12-4
size: few
J: TRBJ2-1
D: .
CDR3: CASTPRGGGPQFF
DNA: TGTGCCAGCACCCCAAGGGGTGGAGGGCCCCAGTTCTTC

V: TRBV7-9
size: few
J: TRBJ2-2
D: .
CDR3: CASSPRPPGRQTGELFF
DNA: TGTGCCAGCAGCCCGCGGCCCCCAGGGAGGCAAACCGGGGAGCTGTTTTTT

V: TRBV20-1
size: .
J: TRBJ2-5
D: TRBD2
CDR3: CSAGTSDETQYF
DNA: TGCAGTGCTGGGACTAGCGATGAGACCCAGTACTTC

V: TRBV2
size: few
J: TRBJ1-4
D: .
CDR3: CASSVSEWEKLFF
DNA: TGTGCCAGCAGTGTTTCGGAATGGGAAAAACTGTTTTTT

V: TRBV4-1
size: few
J: TRBJ1-1
D: .
CDR3: CASSQSEGLNTEAFF
DNA: TGCGCCAGCAGCCAATCAGAAGGGTTGAACACTGAAGCTTTCTTT

V: TRBV28
size: many
J: TRBJ1-5
D: TRBD1
CDR3: CASRNIRDRGFQGNQPQHF
DNA: TGTGCCAGCAGGAACATCCGGGACAGGGGTTTTCAGGGCAATCAGCCCCAGCATTTT

V: TRBV7-2
size: .
J: TRBJ2-5
D: TRBD2
CDR3: CASSWQRGAPQETQYF
DNA: TGTGCCAGCAGCTGGCAGCGGGGGGCCCCGCAAGAGACCCAGTACTTC

V: TRBV28
size: .
J: TRBJ1-1
D: TRBD1
CDR3: CASRRQGGTEAFF
DNA: TGTGCCAGCCGGCGACAGGGCGGCACTGAAGCTTTCTTT

V: TRBV20-1
size: .
J: TRBJ2-5
D: .
CDR3: CSASREETQYF
DNA: TGCAGTGCTAGCAGGGAAGAGACCCAGTACTTC

V: TRBV7-2
size: .
J: TRBJ2-5
D: TRBD2
CDR3: CASSFSSGGSGTQYF
DNA: TGTGCCAGCAGCTTCTCGAGCGGGGGCTCGGGGACCCAGTACTTC

V: TRBV6-2/TRBV6-3
size: .
J: TRBJ2-1
D: TRBD2
CDR3: CASSYTRGGANEQFF
DNA: TGTGCCAGCAGTTACACTCGCGGGGGGGCGAATGAGCAGTTCTTC

V: TRBV10-2
size: .
J: TRBJ2-1
D: .
CDR3: CASRINPSSYNEQFF
DNA: TGCGCCAGCAGGATCAACCCCAGCTCCTACAATGAGCAGTTCTTC

V: TRBV20-1
size: few
J: TRBJ1-1
D: .
CDR3: CSGLPRGSRTEAFF
DNA: TGCAGTGGTTTACCCCGAGGGTCTCGCACTGAAGCTTTCTTT

V: TRBV9
size: many
J: TRBJ2-5
D: .
CDR3: CASSVEDWRETQYF
DNA: TGTGCCAGCAGCGTAGAGGATTGGCGAGAGACCCAGTACTTC

V: TRBV12-3/TRBV12-4
size: few
J: TRBJ2-7
D: .
CDR3: CASRPSGAYEQYF
DNA: TGTGCCAGCAGACCTTCAGGCGCCTACGAGCAGTACTTC

V: TRBV12-3/TRBV12-4
size: .
J: TRBJ2-7
D: .
CDR3: CASRPTSTGTEQYF
DNA: TGTGCCAGCAGACCAACCTCTACAGGGACCGAGCAGTACTTC

V: TRBV6-5
size: few
J: TRBJ2-7
D: .
CDR3: CASSYSSWGDYEQYF
DNA: TGTGCCAGCAGTTACTCGAGTTGGGGCGATTACGAGCAGTACTTC

V: TRBV5-1
size: few
J: TRBJ1-5
D: TRBD1
CDR3: CASSPQGAQPQHF
DNA: TGCGCCAGCAGCCCCCAGGGGGCTCAGCCCCAGCATTTT

V: TRBV28
size: few
J: TRBJ1-5
D: .
CDR3: CASSWVNQPQHF
DNA: TGTGCCAGCAGTTGGGTGAATCAGCCCCAGCATTTT

V: TRBV7-2
size: few
J: TRBJ1-1
D: .
CDR3: CASSRARTTEAFF
DNA: TGTGCCAGCAGTCGGGCCCGGACCACTGAAGCTTTCTTT

V: TRBV6-1
size: .
J: TRBJ1-5
D: .
CDR3: CASRSRDTDQPQHF
DNA: TGTGCCAGCAGAAGCCGGGACACCGATCAGCCCCAGCATTTT

V: TRBV7-9
size: few
J: TRBJ2-3
D: .
CDR3: CASSVGASSDTQYF
DNA: TGTGCCAGCAGCGTGGGGGCTAGTTCAGATACGCAGTATTTT

V: TRBV7-9
size: .
J: TRBJ2-3
D: .
CDR3: CASGGKDIDTQYF
DNA: TGTGCCAGCGGGGGAAAGGATATAGATACGCAGTATTTT

V: TRBV21-1
size: few
J: TRBJ2-5
D: .
CDR3: CASRETQYF
DNA: TGTGCCAGCAGGGAGACCCAGTACTTC

V: TRBV4-3
size: .
J: TRBJ1-2
D: .
CDR3: CASSQDSGGSYGYTF
DNA: TGCGCCAGCAGCCAAGATTCGGGGGGCAGCTATGGCTACACCTTC

V: TRBV7-3
size: .
J: TRBJ2-2
D: TRBD1
CDR3: CASSLRGQGSDTGELFF
DNA: TGTGCCAGCAGCTTAAGGGGACAGGGCTCGGACACCGGGGAGCTGTTTTTT

V: TRBV20-1
size: .
J: TRBJ2-3
D: .
CDR3: CSVGTDTQYF
DNA: TGCAGTGTGGGCACAGATACGCAGTATTTT

V: TRBV5-1
size: many
J: TRBJ2-1
D: TRBD2
CDR3: CASSLRRGGEDEQFF
DNA: TGCGCCAGCAGCTTGAGGCGGGGGGGCGAGGATGAGCAGTTCTTC